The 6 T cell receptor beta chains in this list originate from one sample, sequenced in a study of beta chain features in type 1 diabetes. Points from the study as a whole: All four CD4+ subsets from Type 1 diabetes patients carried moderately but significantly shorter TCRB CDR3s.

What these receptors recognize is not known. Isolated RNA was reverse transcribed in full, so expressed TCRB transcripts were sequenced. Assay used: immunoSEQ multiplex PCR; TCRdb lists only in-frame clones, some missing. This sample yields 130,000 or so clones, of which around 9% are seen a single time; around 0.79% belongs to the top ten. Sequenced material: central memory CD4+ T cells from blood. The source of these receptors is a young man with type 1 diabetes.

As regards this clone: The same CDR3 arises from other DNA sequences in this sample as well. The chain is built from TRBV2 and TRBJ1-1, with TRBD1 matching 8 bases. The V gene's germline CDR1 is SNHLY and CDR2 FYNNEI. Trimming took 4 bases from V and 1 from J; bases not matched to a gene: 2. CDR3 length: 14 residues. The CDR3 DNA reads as TGTGCCAGCAGTGTACAGGGGGGGAACACTGAAGCTTTCTTT. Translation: CASSVQGGNTEAFF.

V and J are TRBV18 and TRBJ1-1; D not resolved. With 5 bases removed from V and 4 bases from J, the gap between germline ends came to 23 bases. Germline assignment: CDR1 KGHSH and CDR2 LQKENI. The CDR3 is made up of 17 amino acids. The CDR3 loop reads CASSTTYVQTPGTEAFF. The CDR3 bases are TGTGCCAGCTCAACGACCTACGTCCAGACCCCGGGCACTGAAGCTTTCTTT.

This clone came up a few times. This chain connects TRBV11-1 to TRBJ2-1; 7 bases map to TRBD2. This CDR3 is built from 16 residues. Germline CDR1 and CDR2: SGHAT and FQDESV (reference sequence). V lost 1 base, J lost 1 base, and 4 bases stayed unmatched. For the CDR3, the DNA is TGTGCCAGCAGCTTAGATTGGGGGGGATCCTACAATGAGCAGTTCTTC. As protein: CASSLDWGGSYNEQFF.

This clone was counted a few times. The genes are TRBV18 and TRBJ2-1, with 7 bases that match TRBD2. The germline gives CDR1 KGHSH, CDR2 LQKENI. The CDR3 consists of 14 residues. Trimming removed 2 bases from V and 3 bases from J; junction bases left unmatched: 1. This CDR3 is CASSPASGYNEQFF. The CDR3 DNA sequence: TGTGCCAGCTCACCAGCTAGCGGCTACAATGAGCAGTTCTTC.

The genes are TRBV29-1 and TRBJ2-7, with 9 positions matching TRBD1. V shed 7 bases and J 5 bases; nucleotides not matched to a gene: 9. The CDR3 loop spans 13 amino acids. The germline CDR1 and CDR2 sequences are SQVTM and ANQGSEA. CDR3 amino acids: CSAGTGKRDEQYF. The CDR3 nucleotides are TGCAGCGCAGGGACAGGGAAGCGCGACGAGCAGTACTTC.

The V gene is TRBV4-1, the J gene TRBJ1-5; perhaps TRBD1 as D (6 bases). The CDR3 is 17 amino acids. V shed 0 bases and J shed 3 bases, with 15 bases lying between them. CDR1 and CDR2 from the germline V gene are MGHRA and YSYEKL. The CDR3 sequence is CASSQDPGRGDNQPQHF. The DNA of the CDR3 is TGCGCCAGCAGCCAAGATCCCGGCAGGGGCGACAATCAGCCCCAGCATTTT.